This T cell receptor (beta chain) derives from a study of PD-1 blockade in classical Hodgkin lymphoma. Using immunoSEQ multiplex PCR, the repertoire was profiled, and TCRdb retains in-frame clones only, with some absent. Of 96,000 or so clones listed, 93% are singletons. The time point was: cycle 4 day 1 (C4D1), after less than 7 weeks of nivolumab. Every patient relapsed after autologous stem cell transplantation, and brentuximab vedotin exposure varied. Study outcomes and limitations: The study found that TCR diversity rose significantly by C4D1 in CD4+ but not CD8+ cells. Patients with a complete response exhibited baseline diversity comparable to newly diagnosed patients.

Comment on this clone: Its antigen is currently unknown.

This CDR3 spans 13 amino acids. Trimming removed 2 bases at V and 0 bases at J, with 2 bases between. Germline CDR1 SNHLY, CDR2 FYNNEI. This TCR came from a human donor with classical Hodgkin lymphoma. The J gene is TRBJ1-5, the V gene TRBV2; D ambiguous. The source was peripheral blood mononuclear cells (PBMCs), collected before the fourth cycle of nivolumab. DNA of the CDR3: TGTGCCAGCAGTGAAACTAGCAATCAGCCCCAGCATTTT. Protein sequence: CASSETSNQPQHF.